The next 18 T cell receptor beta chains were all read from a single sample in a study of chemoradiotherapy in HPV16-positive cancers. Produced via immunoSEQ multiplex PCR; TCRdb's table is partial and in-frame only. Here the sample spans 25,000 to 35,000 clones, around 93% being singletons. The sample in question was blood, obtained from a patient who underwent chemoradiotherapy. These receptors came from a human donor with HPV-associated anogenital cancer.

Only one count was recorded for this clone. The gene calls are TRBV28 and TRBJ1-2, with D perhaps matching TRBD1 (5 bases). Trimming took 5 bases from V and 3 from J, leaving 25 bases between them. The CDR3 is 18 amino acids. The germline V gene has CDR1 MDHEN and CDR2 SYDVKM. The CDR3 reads CASSPPWDDIWGHYGYTF. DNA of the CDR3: TGTGCCAGCAGTCCACCTTGGGACGACATTTGGGGTCACTATGGCTACACCTTC.

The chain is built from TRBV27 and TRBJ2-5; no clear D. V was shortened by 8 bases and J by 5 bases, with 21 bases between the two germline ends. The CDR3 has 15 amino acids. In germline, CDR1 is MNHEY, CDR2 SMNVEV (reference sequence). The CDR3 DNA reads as TGTGCCAGCGGCTTATCCTCCGGGTCCAAGGAGACCCAGTACTTC. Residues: CASGLSSGSKETQYF.

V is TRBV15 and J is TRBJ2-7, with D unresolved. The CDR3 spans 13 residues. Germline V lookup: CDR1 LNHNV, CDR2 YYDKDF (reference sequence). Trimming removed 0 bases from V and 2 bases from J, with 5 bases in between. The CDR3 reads CATSRELTYEQYF. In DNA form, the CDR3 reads TGTGCCACCAGCAGAGAACTTACCTACGAGCAGTACTTC. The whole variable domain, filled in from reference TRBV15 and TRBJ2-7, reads DAMVIQNPRYQVTQFGKPVTLSCSQTLNHNVMYWYQQKSSQAPKLLFHYYDKDFNNEADTPDNFQSRRPNTSFCFLDIRSPGLGDTAMYLCATSRELTYEQYFGPGTRLTVT.

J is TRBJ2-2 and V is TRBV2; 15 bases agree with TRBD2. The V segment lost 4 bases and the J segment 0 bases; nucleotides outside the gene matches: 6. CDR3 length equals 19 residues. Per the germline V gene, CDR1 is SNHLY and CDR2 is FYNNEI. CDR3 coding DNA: TGTGCCAGCAGTGGTCAGGGACTAGCGGGGGGAACGAACACCGGGGAGCTGTTTTTT. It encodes CASSGQGLAGGTNTGELFF.

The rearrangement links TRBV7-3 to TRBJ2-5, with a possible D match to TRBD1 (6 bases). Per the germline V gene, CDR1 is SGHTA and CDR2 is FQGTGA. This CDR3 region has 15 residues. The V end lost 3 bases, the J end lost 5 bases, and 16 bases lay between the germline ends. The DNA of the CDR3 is TGTGCCAGCAGCTTGATCTCGGGACAAATGGAGACCCAGTACTTC. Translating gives CASSLISGQMETQYF. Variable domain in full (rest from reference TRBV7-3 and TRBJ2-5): GAGVSQTPSNKVTEKGKYVELRCDPISGHTALYWYRQSLGQGPEFLIYFQGTGAADDSGLPNDRFFAVRPEGSVSTLKIQRTERGDSAVYLCASSLISGQMETQYFGPGTRLLVL.

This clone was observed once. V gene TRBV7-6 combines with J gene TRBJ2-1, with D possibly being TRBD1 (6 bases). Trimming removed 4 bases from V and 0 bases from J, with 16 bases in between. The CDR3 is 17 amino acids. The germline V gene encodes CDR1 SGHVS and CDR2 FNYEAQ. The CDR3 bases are TGTGCCAGCAGCTCCCGTGTGCAGGGGAGCTCCTACAATGAGCAGTTCTTC. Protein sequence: CASSSRVQGSSYNEQFF.

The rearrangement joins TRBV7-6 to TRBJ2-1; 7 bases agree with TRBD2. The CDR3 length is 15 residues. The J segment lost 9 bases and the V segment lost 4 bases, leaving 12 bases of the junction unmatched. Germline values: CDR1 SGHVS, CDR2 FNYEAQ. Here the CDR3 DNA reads TGTGCCAGCAGCTCCCATATCGGGAGGCTCAGTGAGCAGTTCTTC. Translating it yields CASSSHIGRLSEQFF.

The CDR3 reads CAWTNGQHLFNQPQHF. Here the CDR3 DNA reads TGTGCCTGGACAAACGGACAGCACCTTTTCAATCAGCCCCAGCATTTT. V usage is TRBV30 and J usage is TRBJ1-5; TRBD1 might be the D (6 bases). The CDR3 runs 16 residues. V dropped 4 bases and J dropped 3 bases, with 19 bases sitting between them. The germline gives CDR1 GTSNPN, CDR2 SVGIG (reference sequence). The variable domain in full, completed from reference TRBV30 and TRBJ1-5, reads SQTIHQWPATLVQPVGSPLSLECTVEGTSNPNLYWYRQAAGRGLQLLFYSVGIGQISSEVPQNLSASRPQDRQFILSSKKLLLSDSGFYLCAWTNGQHLFNQPQHFGDGTRLSIL.

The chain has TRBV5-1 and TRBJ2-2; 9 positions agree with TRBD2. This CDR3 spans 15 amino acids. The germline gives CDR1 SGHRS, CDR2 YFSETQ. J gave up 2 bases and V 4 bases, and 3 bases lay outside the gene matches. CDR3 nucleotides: TGCGCCAGCAGCGGACTAGCGCTTAACACCGGGGAGCTGTTTTTT. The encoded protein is CASSGLALNTGELFF. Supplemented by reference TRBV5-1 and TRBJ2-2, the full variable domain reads KAGVTQTPRYLIKTRGQQVTLSCSPISGHRSVSWYQQTPGQGLQFLFEYFSETQRNKGNFPGRFSGRQFSNSRSEMNVSTLELGDSALYLCASSGLALNTGELFFGEGSRLTVL.

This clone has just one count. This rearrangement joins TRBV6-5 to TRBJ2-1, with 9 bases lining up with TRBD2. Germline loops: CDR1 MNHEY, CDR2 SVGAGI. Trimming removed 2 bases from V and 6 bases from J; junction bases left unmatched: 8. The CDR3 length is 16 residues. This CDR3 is CASSYALRGGLNEQFF. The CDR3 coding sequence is TGTGCCAGCAGTTACGCCCTGCGGGGGGGCCTCAATGAGCAGTTCTTC.

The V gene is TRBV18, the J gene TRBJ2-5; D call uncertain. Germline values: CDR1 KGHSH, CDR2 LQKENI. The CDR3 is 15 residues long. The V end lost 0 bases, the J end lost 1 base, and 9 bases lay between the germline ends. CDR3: CASSPPDGVQETQYF. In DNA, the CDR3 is TGTGCCAGCTCACCACCGGACGGAGTCCAAGAGACCCAGTACTTC.

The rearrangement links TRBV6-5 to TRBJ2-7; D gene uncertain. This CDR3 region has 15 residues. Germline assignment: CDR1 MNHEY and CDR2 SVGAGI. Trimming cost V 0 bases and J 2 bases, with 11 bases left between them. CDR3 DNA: TGTGCCAGCAGTTACTCGGGCAGACCTACCTACGAGCAGTACTTC. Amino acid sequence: CASSYSGRPTYEQYF.

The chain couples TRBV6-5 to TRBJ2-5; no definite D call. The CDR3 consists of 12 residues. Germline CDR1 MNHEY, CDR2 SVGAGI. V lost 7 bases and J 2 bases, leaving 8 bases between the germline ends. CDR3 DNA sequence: TGTGCCAGCACCTCATCACAAGAGACCCAGTACTTC. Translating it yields CASTSSQETQYF.

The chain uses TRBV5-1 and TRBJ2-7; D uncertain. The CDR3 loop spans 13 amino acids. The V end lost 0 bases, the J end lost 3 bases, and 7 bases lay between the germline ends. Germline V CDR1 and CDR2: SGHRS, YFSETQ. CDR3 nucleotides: TGCGCCAGCAGCTTGGGGACGGTCTACGAGCAGTACTTC. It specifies CASSLGTVYEQYF.

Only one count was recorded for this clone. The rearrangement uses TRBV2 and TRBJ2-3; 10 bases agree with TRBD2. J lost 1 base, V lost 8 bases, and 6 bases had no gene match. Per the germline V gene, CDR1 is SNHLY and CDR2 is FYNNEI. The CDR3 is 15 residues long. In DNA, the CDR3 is TGTGCCAGCGGCAGCGGGGGGGCGGGCACAGATACGCAGTATTTT. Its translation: CASGSGGAGTDTQYF.

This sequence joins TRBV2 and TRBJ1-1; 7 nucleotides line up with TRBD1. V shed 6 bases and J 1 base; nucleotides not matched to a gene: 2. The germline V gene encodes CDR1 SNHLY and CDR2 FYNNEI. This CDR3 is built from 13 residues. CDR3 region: CASSRQGNTEAFF. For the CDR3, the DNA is TGTGCCAGCAGCCGACAGGGGAACACTGAAGCTTTCTTT.

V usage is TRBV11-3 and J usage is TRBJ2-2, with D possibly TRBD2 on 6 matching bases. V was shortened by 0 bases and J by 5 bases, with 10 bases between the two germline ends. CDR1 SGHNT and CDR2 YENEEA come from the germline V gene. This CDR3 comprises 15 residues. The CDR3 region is CASSLEAGWTGELFF. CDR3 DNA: TGTGCCAGCAGCTTAGAGGCGGGGTGGACCGGGGAGCTGTTTTTT.

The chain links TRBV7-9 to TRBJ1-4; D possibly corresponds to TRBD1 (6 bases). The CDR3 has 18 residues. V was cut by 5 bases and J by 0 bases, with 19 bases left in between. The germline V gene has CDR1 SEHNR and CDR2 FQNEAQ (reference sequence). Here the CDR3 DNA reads TGTGCCAGCAGCCCCCCGGGGGCGATATTACCAACTAATGAAAAACTGTTTTTT. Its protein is CASSPPGAILPTNEKLFF.